The source of this TCR beta chain is a study of CD8 T cells in ankylosing spondylitis. Germline V lookup: CDR1 MDHEN, CDR2 SYDVKM. V lost 5 bases, J lost 3 bases, and 19 bases lay in between. This CDR3 has 17 amino acids. This clonotype was seen more than once but under ten times. What it recognizes is unknown. TCRdb re-called the 5' RACE reads with MiXCR, one entry per CDR3 protein. This sample carries 350,000 or so distinct CDR3 sequences, roughly 8% of them seen once, and the ten largest clones take 14% to 15%. Findings and limits, study-wide: There was a TCR beta motif, made of 7 to 9 highly homologous variants, that appeared characteristic of ankylosing spondylitis blood. Past studies reported some motif variants in reactive arthritis synovial fluid and blood. Clones that were linked to disease were CD8+ and were relatively rare in peripheral blood.

The sequencing sample was made of blood, either unsorted or a sorted T cell fraction (not recorded which). The chain links TRBV28 to TRBJ2-2; maybe TRBD2 (5 bases). The TCR originated in a male donor with ankylosing spondylitis. In DNA form, the CDR3 reads TGTGCCAGCAGTACGCGGGCGGTGGTGGGCTACACCGGGGAGCTGTTTTTT. This translates into CASSTRAVVGYTGELFF.